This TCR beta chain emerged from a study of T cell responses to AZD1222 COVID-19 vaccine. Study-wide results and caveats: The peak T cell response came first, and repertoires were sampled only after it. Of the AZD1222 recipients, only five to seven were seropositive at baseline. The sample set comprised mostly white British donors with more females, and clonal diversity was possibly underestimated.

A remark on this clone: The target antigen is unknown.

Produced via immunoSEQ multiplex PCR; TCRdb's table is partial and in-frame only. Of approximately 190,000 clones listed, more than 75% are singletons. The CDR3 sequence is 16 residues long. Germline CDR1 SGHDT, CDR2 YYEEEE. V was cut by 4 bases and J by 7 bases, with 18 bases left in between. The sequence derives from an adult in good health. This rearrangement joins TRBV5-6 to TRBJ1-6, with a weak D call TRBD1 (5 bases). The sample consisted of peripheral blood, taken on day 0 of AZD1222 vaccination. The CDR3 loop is CASSIFFMGRNSPLHF. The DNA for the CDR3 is TGTGCCAGCAGCATCTTCTTTATGGGGCGGAATTCACCCCTCCACTTT.